This T cell receptor beta chain was profiled in a study of T cells in women clearing cervical HPV infection. Study-wide background: For cases, blood was sampled a median around 150 days after lesion detection, interquartile range roughly 90 to 230 days. Findings and limits, study-wide: Controls had more TRBV6-7 (approximately 0.15%) than cases (roughly 0.11%). Repertoire richness, not evenness, was significantly elevated in CIN3+ cases versus controls.

Clones were sequenced by immunoSEQ multiplex PCR, and TCRdb holds only the in-frame ones, with some missing. The sample table sets out 25,000 or so clones. Concerning this clone itself: Its antigen is as yet unknown. The read terminates 3 residues before the CDR3 end, so the remaining end is supplied by the germline J gene.

With 1 base removed from V and 2 bases from J, the gap between germline ends came to 5 bases. The CDR3 extends over 13 amino acids. Germline-derived CDR1 and CDR2 are KGHSH and LQKENI. The TCR originated in a woman aged 18-70 years with a cervical HPV16 infection that either progressed to CIN3+ or cleared (not recorded which). This sequence joins TRBV18 and TRBJ2-5, with D maybe TRBD1 (5 bases). Sequenced material: blood buffy coat. This CDR3 reads CASSPRQQETQYF. CDR3 DNA, as far as it was read: TGTGCCAGCTCACCACGACAGCAAGAGACC.